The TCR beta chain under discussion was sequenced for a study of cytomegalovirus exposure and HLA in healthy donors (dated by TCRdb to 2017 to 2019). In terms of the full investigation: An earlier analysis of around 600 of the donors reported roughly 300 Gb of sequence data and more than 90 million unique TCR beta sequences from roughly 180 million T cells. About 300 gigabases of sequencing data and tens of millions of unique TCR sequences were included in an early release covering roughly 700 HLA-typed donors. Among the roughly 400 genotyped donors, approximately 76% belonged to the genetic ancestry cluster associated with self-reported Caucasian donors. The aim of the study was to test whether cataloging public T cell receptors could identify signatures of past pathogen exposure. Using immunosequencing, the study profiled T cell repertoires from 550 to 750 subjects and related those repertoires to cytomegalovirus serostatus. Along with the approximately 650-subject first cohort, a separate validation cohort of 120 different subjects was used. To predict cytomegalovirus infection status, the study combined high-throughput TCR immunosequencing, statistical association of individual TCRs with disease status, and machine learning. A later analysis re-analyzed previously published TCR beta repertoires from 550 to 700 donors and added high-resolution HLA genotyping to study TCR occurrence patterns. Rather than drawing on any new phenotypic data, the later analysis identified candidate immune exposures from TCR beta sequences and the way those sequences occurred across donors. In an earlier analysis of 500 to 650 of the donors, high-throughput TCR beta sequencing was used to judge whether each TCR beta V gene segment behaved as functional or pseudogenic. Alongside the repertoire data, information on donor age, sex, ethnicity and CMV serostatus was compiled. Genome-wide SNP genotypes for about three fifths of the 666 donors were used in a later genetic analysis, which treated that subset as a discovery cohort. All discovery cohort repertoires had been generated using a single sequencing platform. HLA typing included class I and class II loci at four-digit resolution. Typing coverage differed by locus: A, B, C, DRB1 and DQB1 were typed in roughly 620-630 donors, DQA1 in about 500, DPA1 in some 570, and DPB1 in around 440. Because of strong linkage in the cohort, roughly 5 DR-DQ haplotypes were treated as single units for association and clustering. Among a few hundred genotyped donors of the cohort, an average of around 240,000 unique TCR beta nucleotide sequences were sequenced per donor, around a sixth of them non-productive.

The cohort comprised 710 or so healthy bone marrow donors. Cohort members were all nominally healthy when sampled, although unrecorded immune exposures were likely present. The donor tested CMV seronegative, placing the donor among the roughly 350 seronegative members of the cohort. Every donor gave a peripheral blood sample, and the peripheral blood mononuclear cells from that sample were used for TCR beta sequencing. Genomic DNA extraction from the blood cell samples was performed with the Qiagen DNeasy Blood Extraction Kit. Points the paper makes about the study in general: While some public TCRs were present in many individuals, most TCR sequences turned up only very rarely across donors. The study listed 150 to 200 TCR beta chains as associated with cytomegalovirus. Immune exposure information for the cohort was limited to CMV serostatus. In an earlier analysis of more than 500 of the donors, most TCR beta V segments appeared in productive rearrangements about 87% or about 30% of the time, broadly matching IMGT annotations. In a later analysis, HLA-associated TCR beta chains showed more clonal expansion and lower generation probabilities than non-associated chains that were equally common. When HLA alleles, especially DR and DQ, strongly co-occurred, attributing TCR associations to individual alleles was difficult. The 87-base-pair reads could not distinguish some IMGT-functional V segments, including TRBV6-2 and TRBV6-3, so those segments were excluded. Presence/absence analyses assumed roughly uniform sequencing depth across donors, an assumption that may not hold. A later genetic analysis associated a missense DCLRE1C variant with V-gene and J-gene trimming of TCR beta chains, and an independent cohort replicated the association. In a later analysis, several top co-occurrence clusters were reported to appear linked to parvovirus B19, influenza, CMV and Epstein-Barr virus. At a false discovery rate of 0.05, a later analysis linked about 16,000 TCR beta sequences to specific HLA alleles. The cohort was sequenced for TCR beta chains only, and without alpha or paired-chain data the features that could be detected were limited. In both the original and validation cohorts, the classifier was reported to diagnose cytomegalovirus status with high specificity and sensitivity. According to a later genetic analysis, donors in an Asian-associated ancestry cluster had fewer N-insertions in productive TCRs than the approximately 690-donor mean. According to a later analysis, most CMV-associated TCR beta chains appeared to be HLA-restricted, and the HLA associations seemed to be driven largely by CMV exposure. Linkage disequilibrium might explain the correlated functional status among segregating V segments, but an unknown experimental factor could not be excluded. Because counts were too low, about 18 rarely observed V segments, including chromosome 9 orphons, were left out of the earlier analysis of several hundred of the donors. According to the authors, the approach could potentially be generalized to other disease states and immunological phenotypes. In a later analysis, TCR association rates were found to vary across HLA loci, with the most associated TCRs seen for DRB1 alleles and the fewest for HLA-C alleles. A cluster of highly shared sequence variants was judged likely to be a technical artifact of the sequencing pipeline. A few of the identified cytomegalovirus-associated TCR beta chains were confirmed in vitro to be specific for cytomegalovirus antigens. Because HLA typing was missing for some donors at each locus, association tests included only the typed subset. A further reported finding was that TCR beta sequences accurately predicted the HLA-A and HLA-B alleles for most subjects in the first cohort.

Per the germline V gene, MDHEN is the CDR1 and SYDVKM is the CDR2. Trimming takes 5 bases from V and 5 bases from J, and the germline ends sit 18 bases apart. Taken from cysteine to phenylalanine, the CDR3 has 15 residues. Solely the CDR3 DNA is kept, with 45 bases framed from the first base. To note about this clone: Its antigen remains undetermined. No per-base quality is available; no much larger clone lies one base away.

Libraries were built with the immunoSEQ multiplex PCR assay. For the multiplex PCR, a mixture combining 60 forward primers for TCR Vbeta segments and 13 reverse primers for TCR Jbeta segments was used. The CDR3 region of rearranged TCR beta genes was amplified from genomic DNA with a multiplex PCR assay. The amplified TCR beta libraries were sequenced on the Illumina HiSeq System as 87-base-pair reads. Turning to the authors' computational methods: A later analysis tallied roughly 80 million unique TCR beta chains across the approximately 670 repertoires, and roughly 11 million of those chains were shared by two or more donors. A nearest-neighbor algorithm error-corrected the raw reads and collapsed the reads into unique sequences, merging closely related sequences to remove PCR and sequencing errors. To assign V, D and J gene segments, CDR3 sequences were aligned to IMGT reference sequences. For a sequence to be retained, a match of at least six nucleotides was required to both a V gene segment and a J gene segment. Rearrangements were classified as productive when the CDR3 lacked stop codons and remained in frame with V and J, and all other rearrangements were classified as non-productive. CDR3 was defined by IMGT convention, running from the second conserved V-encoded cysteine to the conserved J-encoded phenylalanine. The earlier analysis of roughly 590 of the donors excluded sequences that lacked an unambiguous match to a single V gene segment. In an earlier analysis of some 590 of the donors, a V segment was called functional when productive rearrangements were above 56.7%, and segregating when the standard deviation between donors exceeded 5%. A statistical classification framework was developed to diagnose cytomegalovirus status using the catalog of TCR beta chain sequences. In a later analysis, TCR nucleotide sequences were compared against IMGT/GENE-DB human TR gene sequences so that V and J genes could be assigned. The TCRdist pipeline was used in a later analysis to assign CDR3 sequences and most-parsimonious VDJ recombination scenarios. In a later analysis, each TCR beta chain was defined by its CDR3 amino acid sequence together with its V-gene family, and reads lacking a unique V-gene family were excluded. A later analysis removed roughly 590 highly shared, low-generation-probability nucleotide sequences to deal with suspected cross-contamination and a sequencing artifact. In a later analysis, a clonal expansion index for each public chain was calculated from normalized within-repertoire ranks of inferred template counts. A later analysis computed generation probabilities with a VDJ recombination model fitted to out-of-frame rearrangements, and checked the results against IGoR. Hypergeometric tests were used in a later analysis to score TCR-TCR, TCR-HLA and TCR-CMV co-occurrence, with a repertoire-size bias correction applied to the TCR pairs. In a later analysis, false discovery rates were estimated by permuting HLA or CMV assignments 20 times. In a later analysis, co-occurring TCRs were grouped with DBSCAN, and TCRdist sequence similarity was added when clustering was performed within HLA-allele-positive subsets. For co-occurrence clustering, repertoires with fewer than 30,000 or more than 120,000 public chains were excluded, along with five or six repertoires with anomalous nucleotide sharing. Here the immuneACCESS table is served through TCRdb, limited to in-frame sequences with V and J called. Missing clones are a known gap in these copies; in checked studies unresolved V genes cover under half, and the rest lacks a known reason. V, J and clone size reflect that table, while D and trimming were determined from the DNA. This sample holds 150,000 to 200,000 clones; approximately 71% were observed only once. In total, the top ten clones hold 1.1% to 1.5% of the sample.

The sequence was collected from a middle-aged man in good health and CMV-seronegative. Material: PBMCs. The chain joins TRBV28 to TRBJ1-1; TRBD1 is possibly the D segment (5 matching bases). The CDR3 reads CASSLGKGLKTEAFF. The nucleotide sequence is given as TGTGCCAGCAGTCTCGGGAAGGGACTCAAGACTGAAGCTTTCTTT.